A selection of T cell receptor beta chains follows, all from one sample in a study of a mutant IDH1 vaccine in newly diagnosed glioma. No antigen has been assigned to these receptors. Here immunoSEQ multiplex PCR was the method, and the copy in TCRdb shows in-frame clones only, minus some. This sample yields around 57,000 clones, of which approximately 81% are seen a single time; 3.5% to 5% belongs to the top ten. The material sequenced was PBMCs, taken from a glioma patient whose treatment included an IDH1 peptide vaccine. The source of these receptors is a man aged 25-45 years with glioma. CDR3s include the opening cysteine and the closing phenylalanine or tryptophan. A D gene is named only where the DNA matches it firmly. The size of a clone is reported for some rows only, either as once, few or many, or as a class for expanded clones.

v_call	j_call	d_call	clone_size	cdr3_aa	cdr3_nt
TRBV19	TRBJ1-6	TRBD1	-	CASSARDRGNSPLHF	TGTGCCAGTAGTGCCCGGGACAGGGGAAATTCACCCCTCCACTTT
TRBV4-2	TRBJ2-2	TRBD2	-	CASSQEGWIAGGYTGELFF	TGTGCCAGCAGCCAAGAAGGTTGGATAGCGGGGGGGTACACCGGGGAGCTGTTTTTT
TRBV4-2	TRBJ1-2	-	-	CASSQEPLGGEAGYGYTF	TGTGCCAGCAGCCAAGAACCCCTCGGGGGGGAAGCAGGCTATGGCTACACCTTC
TRBV5-5	TRBJ2-5	-	-	CASSLGDTAQETQYF	TGTGCCAGCAGCTTGGGGGACACCGCCCAGGAGACCCAGTACTTC
TRBV29-1	TRBJ2-7	-	-	CSVATGYEQYF	TGCAGCGTTGCCACAGGGTACGAGCAGTACTTC
TRBV6-5	TRBJ1-1	-	few	CASSYRRPGMSAEAFF	TGTGCCAGCAGTTACCGGCGACCTGGGATGAGTGCTGAAGCTTTCTTT
TRBV10-3	TRBJ2-7	TRBD1	-	CAIRRSPGTGETGYEQYF	TGTGCCATCAGACGAAGTCCCGGGACAGGGGAAACTGGCTACGAGCAGTACTTC
TRBV28	TRBJ1-4	-	-	CASRPLIATNEKLFF	TGTGCCAGCAGGCCTCTCATTGCAACTAATGAAAAACTGTTTTTT
TRBV29-1	TRBJ2-5	-	-	CSVGQAGETQYF	TGCAGCGTTGGACAAGCAGGAGAGACCCAGTACTTC
TRBV25-1	TRBJ2-3	TRBD2	-	CASSASGGATDTQYF	TGTGCCAGCAGTGCTAGCGGGGGGGCCACAGATACGCAGTATTTT
TRBV2	TRBJ2-7	-	-	CASRKGLASSYEQYF	TGTGCCAGCAGGAAGGGACTGGCGAGCTCCTACGAGCAGTACTTC
TRBV7-6	TRBJ1-6	TRBD1	few	CASSFDRGNSPLHF	TGTGCCAGCAGCTTCGACAGGGGTAATTCACCCCTCCACTTT
TRBV6-5	TRBJ1-4	-	-	CASSYSFLNEKLFF	TGTGCCAGCAGTTACTCGTTCCTTAATGAAAAACTGTTTTTT
TRBV5-4	TRBJ2-5	-	-	CASSFGGLETQYF	TGTGCCAGCAGCTTCGGCGGGTTGGAGACCCAGTACTTC
TRBV4-2	TRBJ2-2	-	once	CASSPPRWKDDAGELFF	TGTGCCAGCAGCCCCCCCCGGTGGAAAGATGACGCCGGGGAGCTGTTTTTT
TRBV27	TRBJ1-5	-	-	CASSLSAAGLEPQHF	TGTGCCAGCAGTTTATCGGCGGCAGGGCTGGAGCCCCAGCATTTT
TRBV5-8	TRBJ1-6	TRBD1	-	CASSQVVGGAGNSPLHF	TGTGCCAGCAGCCAAGTCGTAGGGGGCGCGGGTAATTCACCCCTCCACTTT
TRBV2	TRBJ1-6	-	-	CASSGARDNSPLHF	TGTGCCAGCAGTGGGGCCAGGGACAATTCACCCCTCCACTTT
TRBV20-1	TRBJ2-7	-	-	CSALDNYEQYF	TGCAGTGCCCTGGACAACTACGAGCAGTACTTC
TRBV11-2	TRBJ2-6	-	-	CASSLGRDTISGANVLTF	TGTGCCAGCAGCTTAGGACGGGACACCATTTCTGGGGCCAACGTCCTGACTTTC
TRBV5-6	TRBJ2-3	-	-	CASSGSDRTFWGTQYF	TGTGCCAGCAGCGGATCCGACAGGACTTTCTGGGGTACGCAGTATTTT
TRBV28	TRBJ1-4	TRBD1	-	CASSLIQGARKLFF	TGTGCCAGCAGTTTAATTCAGGGGGCTAGAAAACTGTTTTTT